Below are 16 T cell receptor beta chains sequenced from a single sample in a study of T cell responses to AZD1222 COVID-19 vaccine. TCRdb's copy holds only in-frame clones and misses some; the assay was immunoSEQ multiplex PCR. Of roughly 120,000 clones listed, 80% to 90% are singletons. Specimen: peripheral blood, collected 28 days after the second AZD1222 dose. Source of these receptors: an adult who received the AZD1222 COVID-19 vaccine.

The chain combines TRBV27 with TRBJ1-1; D gene ambiguous. CDR3 size: 12 residues. The V end was cut by 4 bases, the J end by 1 base, with 4 bases between. Germline V CDR1 and CDR2: MNHEY, SMNVEV (reference sequence). As DNA, the CDR3 is TGTGCCAGCAGTTGGGGGAACACTGAAGCTTTCTTT. It is translated as CASSWGNTEAFF.

This chain joins TRBV4-1 and TRBJ1-2; D unclear. With 1 base removed from V and 4 bases from J, the gap between germline ends came to 19 bases. In germline, CDR1 is MGHRA, CDR2 YSYEKL. This CDR3 is built from 17 residues. The CDR3 region is CASSQGPLQRTGYGYTF. The CDR3 DNA is TGCGCCAGCAGCCAAGGGCCCCTCCAGCGGACCGGCTATGGCTACACCTTC.

The chain joins TRBV7-3 to TRBJ2-7; D is ambiguous. Germline-derived CDR1 and CDR2 are SGHTA and FQGTGA. V was trimmed by 6 bases and J by 7 bases, leaving 7 bases between them. CDR3 size: 10 residues. The CDR3 nucleotides read TGTGCCAGCAGTCTGGGTGAGCAGTACTTC. It is translated as CASSLGEQYF. The entire variable domain, with the rest obtained from reference TRBV7-3 and TRBJ2-7, is as follows: GAGVSQTPSNKVTEKGKYVELRCDPISGHTALYWYRQSLGQGPEFLIYFQGTGAADDSGLPNDRFFAVRPEGSVSTLKIQRTERGDSAVYLCASSLGEQYFGPGTRLTVT.

In its sample, this clone was seen a few times. This chain links TRBV7-9 with TRBJ2-7; a weak D match, TRBD2 (7 bases). Trimming removed 5 bases at V and 6 bases at J, with 23 bases between. Germline loops: CDR1 SEHNR, CDR2 FQNEAQ (reference sequence). This CDR3 has 16 residues. CDR3 nucleotide sequence: TGTGCCAGCAGCCAAGGGGGGGTTAGCAGGGGTGGCGAGCAGTACTTC. This codes for CASSQGGVSRGGEQYF.

The genes are TRBV7-9 and TRBJ1-2, with a weak D call TRBD1 (5 bases). V was trimmed by 4 bases and J by 6 bases, leaving 15 bases between them. Looked up from germline, CDR1 is SEHNR and CDR2 is FQNEAQ (reference sequence). This CDR3 comprises 14 residues. The CDR3 DNA follows: TGTGCCAGCAGCTCTCCCGGTGGGGGGAATGGCTACACCTTC. Residues: CASSSPGGGNGYTF.

The chain links TRBV6-2 or TRBV6-3 to TRBJ2-2, with D unresolved. Germline loops: CDR1 MNHEY, CDR2 SVGEGT. Trimming took 6 bases from V and 4 from J, leaving 15 bases between them. The CDR3 sequence is 15 residues long. This CDR3 reads CASSRPGLSTGELFF. For the CDR3, the DNA is TGTGCCAGCAGCCGCCCAGGATTGAGCACCGGGGAGCTGTTTTTT.

The sample holds one count of this clone. The chain links TRBV4-1 to TRBJ2-3; 7 bases agree with TRBD1. CDR3 length: 15 residues. V shed 3 bases and J 2 bases; nucleotides not matched to a gene: 5. Germline V lookup: CDR1 MGHRA, CDR2 YSYEKL. The DNA for the CDR3 is TGCGCCAGCAGCCAGGTTCAGGGGGACACAGATACGCAGTATTTT. It translates to CASSQVQGDTDTQYF.

This sequence joins TRBV10-3 and TRBJ2-5; D is unclear. Germline V lookup: CDR1 ENHRY, CDR2 SYGVKD. Trimming took off 3 bases at V and 2 bases at J, with 7 bases between the two ends. This CDR3 spans 13 amino acids. The CDR3 region is CAISDGRQETQYF. The CDR3 DNA reads TGTGCCATCAGTGACGGTCGGCAAGAGACCCAGTACTTC.

The chain couples TRBV14 to TRBJ1-5; 10 nucleotides match TRBD1. The V and J ends lost 2 bases and 0 bases, in that order; junction bases with no gene match: 13. In germline, CDR1 is SGHDN, CDR2 FVKESK. The CDR3 is made up of 20 amino acids. The CDR3 is CASSQRIRDRGNYSNQPQHF. The CDR3 nucleotides are TGTGCCAGCAGCCAAAGAATTCGGGACAGGGGTAATTATAGCAATCAGCCCCAGCATTTT.

The table lists this clone with a count of one. The gene calls are TRBV11-3 and TRBJ1-6; D ambiguous. Germline V gives CDR1 SGHNT, CDR2 YENEEA. The CDR3 covers 15 residues. Deletions cut 5 bases from V and 2 bases from J, with 10 bases between. This chain's CDR3 is CASSPGVAYNSPLHF. CDR3 coding DNA: TGTGCCAGCAGCCCTGGGGTTGCCTATAATTCACCCCTCCACTTT.

CDR3 DNA: TGCGCCAGCAGCGCTCCGGGACAGGGTGATGAAAAACTGTTTTTT. It yields the protein CASSAPGQGDEKLFF. The V and J genes are TRBV10-2 and TRBJ1-4; 9 bases match TRBD1. V gave up 6 bases and J gave up 6 bases; unmatched junction bases: 8. Per the germline V gene, CDR1 is WSHSY and CDR2 is SAAADI. This CDR3 comprises 15 residues.

A word on this clone: The sample carries other DNA sequences with the same CDR3. V gene TRBV10-3 combines with J gene TRBJ2-1; 8 positions match TRBD2. The trim removed 3 bases at V and 4 bases at J, leaving 5 bases unmatched. This CDR3 has 15 amino acids. Germline CDR1 is ENHRY and CDR2 is SYGVKD. DNA for the CDR3: TGTGCCATCAGTGAAAGTAGCGGGGTTTACAATGAGCAGTTCTTC. Its protein product is CAISESSGVYNEQFF.

V is TRBV5-5 and J is TRBJ1-5, with D tentatively TRBD1 (6 bases). The CDR3 spans 16 residues. Trimming removed 4 bases at V and 4 bases at J, with 18 bases between. CDR1 is SGHKS and CDR2 is YYEKEE in the germline V gene (reference sequence). CDR3 sequence (DNA): TGTGCCAGCAGCGACGGGACACCCGGATTTAATCAGCCCCAGCATTTT. Encoded protein: CASSDGTPGFNQPQHF.

This clone came up a few times. V is TRBV7-2 and J is TRBJ2-2, with 8 bases matching TRBD2. This CDR3 is built from 17 residues. Looked up from germline, CDR1 is SGHTA and CDR2 is FQGNSA. The V gene end was trimmed by 1 base and the J gene end by 6 bases; junction bases not matched to a gene: 10. CDR3 nucleotide sequence: TGTGCCAGCAGCTTAGAGCTGGGGACTAGGTTGGCCGGGGAGCTGTTTTTT. Its protein product is CASSLELGTRLAGELFF.

The genes are TRBV19 and TRBJ2-2; the D call may be TRBD1 or TRBD2 (5 bases each). The germline gives CDR1 LNHDA, CDR2 SQIVND (reference sequence). Trimming stripped 6 bases from V and 0 bases from J, with 11 bases between. The CDR3 consists of 15 residues. The CDR3 coding sequence is TGTGCCAGTAGCCCGGGACCACCGAACACCGGGGAGCTGTTTTTT. This gives the protein CASSPGPPNTGELFF.

This chain links TRBV3-1 (or the pseudogene TRBV3-2) with TRBJ2-3; D is ambiguous. CDR1 is LGHDT, CDR2 YNNKEL, per germline (reference sequence). The CDR3 loop spans 14 amino acids. V lost 2 bases, J lost 4 bases, and 10 bases lay in between. CDR3 nucleotides: TGTGCCAGCAGCCAATTAGTTGCCCCAGATACGCAGTATTTT. Protein sequence: CASSQLVAPDTQYF.